This T cell receptor beta chain is drawn from a study of T cell responses to AZD1222 COVID-19 vaccine. The protocol was immunoSEQ multiplex PCR, while the TCRdb copy is restricted to in-frame clones and leaves out a portion. The sample consists of 140,000 to 150,000 clones, 85% to 95% of them appearing once. The germline V gene has CDR1 SGHRS and CDR2 YFSETQ. The CDR3 runs 16 residues. Trimming at V came to 1 base and at J to 0 bases, leaving 1 base not matched to a gene. General study results and limits: Only 5 or 6 AZD1222 recipients tested seropositive at baseline.

A note on this clone: No antigen is known for it.

The V and J genes are TRBV5-1 and TRBJ2-1; 10 bases map to TRBD2. This receptor was obtained from an adult in good health. Sample: peripheral blood, taken on day 0 of AZD1222 vaccination. The CDR3 protein is CASSLPSGSSYNEQFF. The CDR3, as DNA: TGCGCCAGCAGCTTGCCTAGCGGGAGCTCCTACAATGAGCAGTTCTTC.